Below, 18 T cell receptor beta chains from the same sample are listed, as sequenced in a study of beta chain features in type 1 diabetes (dated 2018 in TCRdb). The library was built by means of the immunoSEQ multiplex PCR assay. The entire amount of isolated RNA was reverse transcribed using the High Capacity cDNA Reverse Transcription Kit, so the sequenced TCRB transcripts were expressed ones. This immuneACCESS table, as held by TCRdb, lists in-frame sequences with V and J called but not all clones. Of the missing ones, under half trace to an unresolved V gene in checked studies; the others have no known cause. A total of 300,000 or so clones appear in this sample, roughly 8% of them only once. The ten biggest clones cover 0.44% of the sample. Specimen: central memory CD4+ T cells from blood. These receptors came from a woman between 18 and 29 years old in good health.

This sequence joins TRBV6-6 and TRBJ2-5; D is possibly TRBD2 (6 bases). In germline, CDR1 is MNHNY, CDR2 SVGAGI (reference sequence). The CDR3 has 15 amino acids. The germline V and J ends were trimmed by 0 bases and 9 bases, with 17 bases remaining between them. CDR3 coding DNA: TGTGCCAGCAGTTACTCGGCCCCGGGGGTAGCTTCCCAGTACTTC. Translated, it gives CASSYSAPGVASQYF.

This clone was counted at least ten times. The CDR3 sequence is CASSPQDRAYEQYF. In nucleotides, the CDR3 is TGTGCCAGCAGCCCGCAGGACAGGGCCTACGAGCAGTACTTC. The V and J genes are TRBV7-9 and TRBJ2-7; 8 bases are shared with TRBD1. V dropped 5 bases and J dropped 2; count of bases not matched to a gene: 5. Germline V gene data show CDR1 as SEHNR and CDR2 as FQNEAQ (reference sequence). The CDR3 runs 14 residues. The whole variable domain, filled in from reference TRBV7-9 and TRBJ2-7, reads DTGVSQNPRHKITKRGQNVTFRCDPISEHNRLYWYRQTLGQGPEFLTYFQNEAQLEKSRLLSDRFSAERPKGSFSTLEIQRTEQGDSAMYLCASSPQDRAYEQYFGPGTRLTVT.

The V gene is TRBV28, the J gene TRBJ1-1; D not certain. The CDR3 sequence is 14 residues long. Trimming cost V 5 bases and J 1 base, with 11 bases left between them. In germline, CDR1 is MDHEN, CDR2 SYDVKM. Here the CDR3 DNA reads TGTGCCAGCAGTCCGCAGAAATCGAACACTGAAGCTTTCTTT. Translation: CASSPQKSNTEAFF.

This rearrangement joins TRBV7-2 to TRBJ1-2; 12 bases match TRBD1. V lost 4 bases and J lost 7; bases outside the gene matches: 7. The CDR3 consists of 15 residues. CDR1 is SGHTA, CDR2 FQGNSA, per germline. The CDR3 bases are TGTGCCAGCAGCTCGGGACAGGGGGCTGTTGGTGGCTACACCTTC. Its translation is CASSSGQGAVGGYTF.

V is TRBV6-5 and J is TRBJ2-4; D is unresolved. This CDR3 has 13 residues. The V gene lost 6 bases and the J gene lost 1 base, with 7 bases spanning the gap. The V gene's germline CDR1 is MNHEY and CDR2 SVGAGI. The CDR3 coding sequence is TGTGCCAGCAGGGGTACGGCCAAAAACATTCAGTACTTC. It specifies CASRGTAKNIQYF.

This clone has only a few counts. The chain has TRBV7-2 and TRBJ2-1, with 11 positions matching TRBD2. This CDR3 has 17 residues. Germline V gene lookup returns CDR1 SGHTA and CDR2 FQGNSA. J was trimmed by 0 bases and V by 5 bases; bases with no gene match: 6. In DNA form, the CDR3 reads TGTGCCAGCAGCCCGGGACTAGCGGATAGCTCCTACAATGAGCAGTTCTTC. As protein: CASSPGLADSSYNEQFF.

The chain joins TRBV7-2 to TRBJ2-1; TRBD2 matches 9 bases. V lost 5 bases and J lost 1; bases outside the gene matches: 9. Germline loops: CDR1 SGHTA, CDR2 FQGNSA. This CDR3 spans 17 amino acids. CDR3 sequence reads: CASSISGGPGSYNEQFF. DNA of the CDR3: TGTGCCAGCAGCATTAGCGGGGGACCGGGGTCCTACAATGAGCAGTTCTTC.

The table lists this clone with a few counts. This chain uses TRBV7-3 with TRBJ2-3; 12 bases match TRBD2. Germline assignment: CDR1 SGHTA and CDR2 FQGTGA. Trimming removed 4 bases from V and 4 bases from J; junction bases left unmatched: 3. The CDR3 covers 15 residues. The CDR3 DNA sequence: TGTGCCAGCAGCTCTAGCGGGAGGGCCCCAGATACGCAGTATTTT. It encodes CASSSSGRAPDTQYF.

This clone was recorded a few times. The V gene is TRBV7-2, the J gene TRBJ2-3; D not certain. The CDR3 sequence is 15 residues long. The germline CDR1 and CDR2 sequences are SGHTA and FQGNSA. With 5 bases removed from V and 1 base from J, the gap between germline ends came to 13 bases. The CDR3 is CASSPRNGGTDTQYF. DNA for the CDR3: TGTGCCAGCAGCCCGCGAAATGGCGGCACAGATACGCAGTATTTT. The full variable domain, with the rest looked up from reference TRBV7-2 and TRBJ2-3, is GAGVSQSPSNKVTEKGKDVELRCDPISGHTALYWYRQSLGQGLEFLIYFQGNSAPDKSGLPSDRFSAERTGGSVSTLTIQRTQQEDSAVYLCASSPRNGGTDTQYFGPGTRLTVL.

The chain links TRBV7-3 to TRBJ2-3, with D perhaps TRBD1 or TRBD2 (5 bases each). V lost 2 bases to trimming and J lost 7 bases, with 16 bases between them. The CDR3 sequence is 15 residues long. Germline V lookup: CDR1 SGHTA, CDR2 FQGTGA. In nucleotides, the CDR3 is TGTGCCAGCAGCTTAGAGAGGGGAGCCGGGTATACGCAGTATTTT. Its translation is CASSLERGAGYTQYF.

This clone was recorded a few times. The chain carries TRBV7-9 and TRBJ2-4; D not resolved. The CDR3 runs to 13 residues. V was cut by 6 bases and J by 0 bases, with 6 bases left in between. Germline loops: CDR1 SEHNR, CDR2 FQNEAQ (reference sequence). CDR3 in amino acids: CASSRLAKNIQYF. The CDR3 coding sequence is TGTGCCAGCAGTCGACTAGCCAAAAACATTCAGTACTTC.

This clone was counted between two and nine times. The chain employs TRBV28 and TRBJ1-5; D gene ambiguous. The length of the CDR3 is 16 residues. With 5 bases removed from V and 0 bases from J, the gap between germline ends came to 14 bases. Germline CDR1 and CDR2: MDHEN and SYDVKM. CDR3 in amino acids: CASSPPLLGSNQPQHF. DNA of the CDR3: TGTGCCAGCAGTCCCCCCCTCCTGGGTAGCAATCAGCCCCAGCATTTT. Supplemented by reference TRBV28 and TRBJ1-5, the full variable domain reads DVKVTQSSRYLVKRTGEKVFLECVQDMDHENMFWYRQDPGLGLRLIYFSYDVKMKEKGDIPEGYSVSREKKERFSLILESASTNQTSMYLCASSPPLLGSNQPQHFGDGTRLSIL.

This clone was recorded a few times. A much larger clone lies a single base off, so this may be a read error. V usage is TRBV5-6 and J usage is TRBJ2-6, with a possible D match to TRBD1 (6 bases). Deletions cut 1 base from V and 2 bases from J, with 7 bases between. Germline V gene data show CDR1 as SGHDT and CDR2 as YYEEEE. The CDR3 spans 15 residues. CDR3 nucleotides: TGTGCCAGCAGCTTGTCAGGGGCTGGGGCCAACGTCCTGACTTTC. It is translated as CASSLSGAGANVLTF. The complete variable domain, with remaining parts taken from reference TRBV5-6 and TRBJ2-6, reads DAGVTQSPTHLIKTRGQQVTLRCSPKSGHDTVSWYQQALGQGPQFIFQYYEEEERQRGNFPDRFSGHQFPNYSSELNVNALLLGDSALYLCASSLSGAGANVLTFGAGSRLTVL.

To note about this clone: It may be a read error: a sequence one base away is much more abundant. This chain connects TRBV4-2 to TRBJ2-3, with TRBD2 matching 9 bases. The germline CDR1 and CDR2 sequences are LGHNA and YNFKEQ. This CDR3 region has 14 residues. The junction had 1 base not matched to a gene; V was cut back by 5 bases and J by 1 base. Here the CDR3 DNA reads TGTGCCAGCAGCTTAGCGGGAGGCACAGATACGCAGTATTTT. It is translated as CASSLAGGTDTQYF.

The gene calls are TRBV2 and TRBJ2-7; D is perhaps TRBD1 (5 bases). V dropped 2 bases and J dropped 4 bases, with 6 bases sitting between them. Germline assignment: CDR1 SNHLY and CDR2 FYNNEI. CDR3 size: 12 residues. The CDR3 reads CASSEKGYEQYF. The DNA for the CDR3 is TGTGCCAGCAGTGAAAAGGGGTACGAGCAGTACTTC.

This chain connects TRBV9 to TRBJ1-2; no firm D call. This CDR3 spans 16 amino acids. Germline values: CDR1 SGDLS, CDR2 YYNGEE. Trimming took 4 bases from V and 4 from J, leaving 20 bases between them. CDR3 loop: CASSPTLGPEAYGYTF. The CDR3 region has the DNA TGTGCCAGCAGCCCCACCTTAGGCCCAGAGGCCTATGGCTACACCTTC.

This sequence joins TRBV4-2 and TRBJ1-5; D is unresolved. V was trimmed by 0 bases and J by 4 bases, leaving 10 bases between them. Germline V gene sequence: CDR1 LGHNA, CDR2 YNFKEQ. CDR3 length equals 15 residues. This CDR3 is CASSQDSHQNQPQHF. The CDR3 DNA reads as TGTGCCAGCAGCCAAGATTCGCATCAAAATCAGCCCCAGCATTTT.

This clone is a singleton in its sample. The junction does not match germline at one end; this may be a read error. V is TRBV7-7 and J is TRBJ2-6; TRBD1 or TRBD2 may be the D gene (5 bases each). CDR3 length: 17 amino acids. Looked up from germline, CDR1 is SSHAT and CDR2 is FNYEAQ (reference sequence). The CDR3 spells CASSLALGDSGANVLTF. The CDR3 coding sequence is TGTGCTAGCAGCTTAGCGCTGGGGGACTCTGGGGCCAACGTCCTGACTTTC.